This TCR beta chain came from a study of blood T cell repertoires in COVID-19. The overall study: Both acute and convalescent COVID-19 samples were obtained from the United States, Italy and Spain. In each case, the material was cDNA or gDNA derived from T cells, B-cell-depleted T cells, or PBMCs.

CDR3 length equals 13 residues. The germline V gene has CDR1 SGHTA and CDR2 FQGNSA. The V gene lost 4 bases and the J gene lost 8 bases, with 12 bases spanning the gap. Original analysis: Amplification with reference gene primers provided the estimates of nucleated cell counts. Sequencing used immunoSEQ multiplex PCR; TCRdb keeps in-frame clones, though not all of them. That table gives V, J and clone size, and the DNA gave D and trimming. The table has some 310,000 clones, over 75% seen once. The receptor was isolated from a man aged 45-65 years with active or convalescent COVID-19. Sequencing used peripheral blood. The chain employs TRBV7-2 and TRBJ1-3, with D possibly TRBD1 on 5 matching bases. DNA for the CDR3: TGTGCCAGCAGCTCCGACAGTTTGTACACCATATATTTT. Protein sequence: CASSSDSLYTIYF.